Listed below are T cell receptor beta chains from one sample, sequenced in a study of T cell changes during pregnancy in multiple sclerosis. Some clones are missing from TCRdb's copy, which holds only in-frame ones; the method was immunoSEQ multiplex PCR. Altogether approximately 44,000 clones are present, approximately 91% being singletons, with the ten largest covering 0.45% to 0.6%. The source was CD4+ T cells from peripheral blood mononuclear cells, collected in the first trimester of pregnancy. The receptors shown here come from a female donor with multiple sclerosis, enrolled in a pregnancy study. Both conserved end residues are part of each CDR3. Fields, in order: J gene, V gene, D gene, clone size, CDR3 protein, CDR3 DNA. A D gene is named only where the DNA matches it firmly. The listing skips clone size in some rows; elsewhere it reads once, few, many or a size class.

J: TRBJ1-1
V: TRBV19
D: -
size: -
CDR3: CASSIYWGVNTEAFF
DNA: TGTGCCAGTAGTATATATTGGGGGGTGAACACTGAAGCTTTCTTT

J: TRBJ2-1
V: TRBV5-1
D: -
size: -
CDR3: CASRGTGSSNEQFF
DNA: TGCGCCAGCAGGGGCACCGGGAGTTCCAATGAGCAGTTCTTC

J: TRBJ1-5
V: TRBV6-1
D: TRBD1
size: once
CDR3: CASSRTGGDNQPQHF
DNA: TGTGCCAGCAGTAGGACAGGGGGAGACAATCAGCCCCAGCATTTT

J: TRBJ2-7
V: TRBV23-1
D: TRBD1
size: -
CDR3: CASSMRGQGSNEQYF
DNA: TGCGCCAGCAGCATGAGGGGACAGGGGAGCAACGAGCAGTACTTC

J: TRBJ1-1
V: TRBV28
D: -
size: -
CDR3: CASRIGVTEAFF
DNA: TGTGCCAGCAGGATAGGGGTCACTGAAGCTTTCTTT

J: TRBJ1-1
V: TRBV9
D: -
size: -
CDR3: CASSAGTLGATEAFF
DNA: TGTGCCAGCAGCGCCGGGACACTAGGTGCCACTGAAGCTTTCTTT

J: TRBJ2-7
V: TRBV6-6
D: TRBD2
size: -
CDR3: CASTPGGDPRVGQYF
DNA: TGTGCCAGCACTCCTGGGGGGGACCCGCGAGTTGGGCAGTACTTC

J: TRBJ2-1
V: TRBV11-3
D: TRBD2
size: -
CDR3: CASSFRSGRSTYNEQFF
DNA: TGTGCCAGCAGCTTCAGGAGCGGGAGGTCGACTTACAATGAGCAGTTCTTC

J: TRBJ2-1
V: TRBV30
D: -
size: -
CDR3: CAIRFQGSYNEQFF
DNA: TGTGCCATCCGTTTTCAGGGCTCCTACAATGAGCAGTTCTTC

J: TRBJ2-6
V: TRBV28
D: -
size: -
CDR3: CASSLWVGGPGANVLTF
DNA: TGTGCCAGCAGTTTATGGGTGGGGGGGCCTGGGGCCAACGTCCTGACTTTC